A single sample is the source of the 16 T cell receptor beta chains below, sequenced in a study of OX40 agonist ivuxolimab in advanced cancers. Receptor libraries were prepared by the immunoSEQ multiplex PCR assay. Sourced from immuneACCESS, this table was stored by TCRdb with only in-frame sequences that have V and J called. A share of the clones is absent; for the studies checked, an unresolved V gene accounts for under half, and the remainder has no known explanation. The sample contains tens of thousands of clones, 85% to 95% of them found a single time. 0.32% of the sample is held by the ten biggest clonotypes. Sequences were derived from CD4+ or CD8+ T cells sorted from blood, sampled in a trial of the OX40 agonist ivuxolimab. The receptors were sampled from an adult with an advanced solid tumor such as melanoma, head and neck, liver or kidney cancer.

The rearrangement links TRBV28 to TRBJ2-7; TRBD1 is a possible D gene (6 bases). This CDR3 has 17 amino acids. The germline CDR1 and CDR2 sequences are MDHEN and SYDVKM. V lost 6 bases, J lost 5 bases, and 26 bases lay in between. The CDR3 sequence: CASRLAGAELLRDEQYF. The CDR3 DNA is TGTGCCAGCAGATTAGCAGGGGCAGAACTCCTCCGAGACGAGCAGTACTTC. The variable domain in full, with the rest retrieved from reference TRBV28 and TRBJ2-7, is DVKVTQSSRYLVKRTGEKVFLECVQDMDHENMFWYRQDPGLGLRLIYFSYDVKMKEKGDIPEGYSVSREKKERFSLILESASTNQTSMYLCASRLAGAELLRDEQYFGPGTRLTVT.

This clone showed up just a few times. This rearrangement joins TRBV4-2 to TRBJ1-6; D is ambiguous. In germline, CDR1 is LGHNA, CDR2 YNFKEQ. The CDR3 length is 15 residues. V was shortened by 0 bases and J by 10 bases, with 13 bases between the two germline ends. Written as DNA, the CDR3 is TGTGCCAGCAGCCAAGATCACGGGGTAGACTCACCCCTCCACTTT. This encodes CASSQDHGVDSPLHF.

The rearrangement joins TRBV7-2 to TRBJ1-1; D unclear. V dropped 5 bases and J dropped 5 bases, with 15 bases sitting between them. The CDR3 loop spans 14 amino acids. Germline V lookup: CDR1 SGHTA, CDR2 FQGNSA. DNA for the CDR3: TGTGCCAGCAGCCCCCTGGAGGCGTGGACTGAAGCTTTCTTT. Protein: CASSPLEAWTEAFF.

The chain recombines TRBV5-1 with TRBJ2-5; perhaps TRBD2 as D (6 bases). In germline, CDR1 is SGHRS, CDR2 YFSETQ. The V end lost 6 bases, the J end lost 5 bases, and 17 bases lay between the germline ends. The CDR3 consists of 14 residues. The CDR3 loop is CASTPGGGFETQYF. The CDR3 bases are TGCGCCAGCACCCCCGGCGGAGGGTTTGAGACCCAGTACTTC. Full variable domain (rest looked up from reference TRBV5-1 and TRBJ2-5): KAGVTQTPRYLIKTRGQQVTLSCSPISGHRSVSWYQQTPGQGLQFLFEYFSETQRNKGNFPGRFSGRQFSNSRSEMNVSTLELGDSALYLCASTPGGGFETQYFGPGTRLLVL.

The rearrangement joins TRBV7-6 to TRBJ2-1; 7 bases map to TRBD2. There are 13 residues in the CDR3. Germline-derived CDR1 and CDR2 are SGHVS and FNYEAQ. The junction had 3 bases not matched to a gene; V was cut back by 4 bases and J by 6 bases. The CDR3 protein is CASSSTSINEQFF. The CDR3 region has the DNA TGTGCCAGCAGCTCGACTAGCATCAATGAGCAGTTCTTC. Combining the CDR3 with reference TRBV7-6 and TRBJ2-1 gives the whole variable domain GAGVSQSPRYKVTKRGQDVALRCDPISGHVSLYWYRQALGQGPEFLTYFNYEAQQDKSGLPNDRFSAERPEGSISTLTIQRTEQRDSAMYRCASSSTSINEQFFGPGTRLTVL.

The chain carries TRBV5-1 and TRBJ2-4; 7 positions match TRBD1. Trimming removed 4 bases from V and 8 bases from J; junction bases left unmatched: 6. Germline V gives CDR1 SGHRS, CDR2 YFSETQ. The CDR3 has 13 residues. The DNA for the CDR3 is TGCGCCAGCAGCGACAGGGTGGGAGACATTCAGTACTTC. Amino acid sequence: CASSDRVGDIQYF.

The chain employs TRBV6-5 and TRBJ1-1; D uncertain. The CDR3 spans 14 residues. V lost 2 bases and J 1 base, leaving 8 bases between the germline ends. Germline V CDR1 and CDR2: MNHEY, SVGAGI. The CDR3 is CASSYLPSNTEAFF. Here the CDR3 DNA reads TGTGCCAGCAGTTACCTACCCTCGAACACTGAAGCTTTCTTT.

This clone was counted a single time. The gene calls are TRBV9 and TRBJ2-3, with 7 bases identical to TRBD1. The CDR3 length is 15 residues. The germline V gene encodes CDR1 SGDLS and CDR2 YYNGEE. Unmatched junction bases numbered 6, after V lost 0 bases and J lost 5 bases. The CDR3 DNA reads TGTGCCAGCAGCGTAGGAGGGGGCGAGGGAGATACGCAGTATTTT. This translates into CASSVGGGEGDTQYF. Complete variable domain (other parts from reference TRBV9 and TRBJ2-3): DSGVTQTPKHLITATGQRVTLRCSPRSGDLSVYWYQQSLDQGLQFLIQYYNGEERAKGNILERFSAQQFPDLHSELNLSSLELGDSALYFCASSVGGGEGDTQYFGPGTRLTVL.

This sequence joins TRBV7-9 and TRBJ2-1; D remains ambiguous. This CDR3 comprises 13 residues. The V end was cut by 7 bases, the J end by 1 base, with 8 bases between. The germline gives CDR1 SEHNR, CDR2 FQNEAQ (reference sequence). The CDR3 bases are TGTGCCAGCACCCCTGGTTCCTACAATGAGCAGTTCTTC. This codes for CASTPGSYNEQFF.

This chain joins TRBV7-2 and TRBJ2-1, with D tentatively TRBD2 (5 bases). Between the trimmed V and J ends, which lost 5 bases and 8 bases, there was a span of 13 bases. Germline V gives CDR1 SGHTA, CDR2 FQGNSA. CDR3 size: 13 residues. CDR3 region: CASSRGLSDEQFF. CDR3 bases: TGTGCCAGCAGCCGCGGGCTTTCCGATGAGCAGTTCTTC.

This rearrangement joins TRBV5-4 to TRBJ2-4, with a tentative D call TRBD1 (6 bases). The CDR3 extends over 16 amino acids. The germline V gene encodes CDR1 SGHNT and CDR2 YYREEE (reference sequence). Trimming took 4 bases from V and 6 from J, leaving 20 bases between them. CDR3 protein: CASSPTQQGRPNIQYF. CDR3 nucleotides: TGTGCCAGCAGCCCAACGCAACAGGGTAGGCCAAACATTCAGTACTTC. Full variable domain (missing parts from reference TRBV5-4 and TRBJ2-4): ETGVTQSPTHLIKTRGQQVTLRCSSQSGHNTVSWYQQALGQGPQFIFQYYREEENGRGNFPPRFSGLQFPNYSSELNVNALELDDSALYLCASSPTQQGRPNIQYFGAGTRLSVL.

This sequence joins TRBV2 and TRBJ1-5; 8 bases are shared with TRBD1. With 6 bases clipped from V and 2 bases from J, the junction kept 3 bases outside the gene matches. The CDR3 runs 14 residues. CDR1 SNHLY and CDR2 FYNNEI come from the germline V gene. CDR3 sequence reads: CASRGGQGNQPQHF. CDR3 sequence (DNA): TGTGCCAGCAGGGGGGGACAGGGCAATCAGCCCCAGCATTTT. Full variable domain (rest looked up from reference TRBV2 and TRBJ1-5): EPEVTQTPSHQVTQMGQEVILRCVPISNHLYFYWYRQILGQKVEFLVSFYNNEISEKSEIFDDQFSVERPDGSNFTLKIRSTKLEDSAMYFCASRGGQGNQPQHFGDGTRLSIL.

This chain joins TRBV2 and TRBJ2-7; the match to TRBD1 covers 11 bases. V gave up 3 bases and J gave up 9 bases; unmatched junction bases: 10. Germline lookup yields CDR1 SNHLY and CDR2 FYNNEI. The CDR3 sequence is 15 residues long. The CDR3 loop reads CASSDLGTGGIGQYF. The CDR3 DNA sequence: TGTGCCAGCAGTGATTTGGGGACAGGGGGAATCGGGCAGTACTTC.

V usage is TRBV5-1 and J usage is TRBJ2-3; the D is unclear. The CDR3 has 14 amino acids. Germline CDR1 and CDR2: SGHRS and YFSETQ. Trimming shortened V by 4 bases and J by 0 bases, and 9 bases separated the two germline ends. The CDR3 reads CASSPLHSTDTQYF. CDR3 nucleotides: TGCGCCAGCAGCCCTCTTCATAGCACAGATACGCAGTATTTT.

The chain has TRBV7-9 and TRBJ2-7; the match to TRBD2 covers 11 bases. The CDR3 is 15 amino acids. Per germline, CDR1 SEHNR and CDR2 FQNEAQ (reference sequence). The ends lost 7 bases at V and 6 bases at J; junction bases unmatched: 11. The chain's CDR3 is CASKLAGDLGFEQYF. The CDR3 DNA reads as TGTGCCAGCAAACTAGCGGGAGATCTGGGCTTCGAGCAGTACTTC.

This chain joins TRBV11-2 and TRBJ2-1; 8 nucleotides line up with TRBD1. With 4 bases clipped from V and 8 bases from J, the junction kept 4 bases outside the gene matches. This CDR3 is 13 amino acids long. Germline CDR1 SGHAT, CDR2 FQNNGV. The CDR3 here is CASSSDRDHEQFF. DNA for the CDR3: TGTGCCAGCAGCTCGGACAGGGACCATGAGCAGTTCTTC.